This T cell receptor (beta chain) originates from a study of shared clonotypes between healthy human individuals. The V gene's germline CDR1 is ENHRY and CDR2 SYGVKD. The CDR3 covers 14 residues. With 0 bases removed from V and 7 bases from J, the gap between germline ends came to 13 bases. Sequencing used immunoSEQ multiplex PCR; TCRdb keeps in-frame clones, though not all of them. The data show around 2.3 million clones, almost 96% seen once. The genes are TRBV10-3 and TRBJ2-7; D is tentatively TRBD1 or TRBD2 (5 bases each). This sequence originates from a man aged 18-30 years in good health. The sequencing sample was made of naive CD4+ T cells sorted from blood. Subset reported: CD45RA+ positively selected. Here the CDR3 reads CAISESFGWGEQYF. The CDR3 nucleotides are TGTGCCATCAGTGAGTCTTTCGGGTGGGGGGAGCAGTACTTC.